The 27 T cell receptor beta chains reported below all come from one sample, sequenced in a study of cytomegalovirus exposure and HLA in healthy donors. The PCR used 60 Vbeta and 13 Jbeta primers. Here immunoSEQ multiplex PCR was the method, and the copy in TCRdb shows in-frame clones only, minus some. The data show some 170,000 clones, approximately 80% seen once. The sequenced material came from PBMCs. The origin of the receptors is a woman in her 30s in good health and CMV-seropositive.

The V and J genes are TRBV6-6 and TRBJ2-7; 7 bases are shared with TRBD1. Germline assignment: CDR1 MNHNY and CDR2 SVGAGI (reference sequence). There are 13 residues in the CDR3. V lost 8 bases, J lost 0 bases, and 4 bases stayed unmatched. The CDR3 region has the DNA TGTGCCAGCGCCAGGGACAGCTCCTACGAGCAGTACTTC. Amino acid sequence: CASARDSSYEQYF.

The chain links TRBV27 to TRBJ1-2; maybe TRBD1 (6 bases). V lost 6 bases and J 6 bases, leaving 14 bases between the germline ends. Per germline, CDR1 MNHEY and CDR2 SMNVEV (reference sequence). CDR3 length equals 13 residues. CDR3 protein: CASRGQLSNGYTF. The CDR3 coding sequence is TGTGCCAGCAGAGGACAGTTAAGCAATGGCTACACCTTC.

The chain combines TRBV27 with TRBJ2-7, with a possible D match to TRBD1 (5 bases). The length of the CDR3 is 14 residues. Trimming left V 2 bases short and J 5 bases short, with 13 bases between. Germline V gene lookup returns CDR1 MNHEY and CDR2 SMNVEV (reference sequence). CDR3 DNA sequence: TGTGCCAGCAGTTTAAGACAGCCGTCTAACGAGCAGTACTTC. Its translation is CASSLRQPSNEQYF.

J is TRBJ2-7 and V is TRBV7-9, with TRBD2 matching 13 bases. The V and J ends lost 6 bases and 6 bases, in that order; junction bases with no gene match: 5. CDR3 size: 14 residues. CDR1 and CDR2 (germline): SEHNR, FQNEAQ (reference sequence). The CDR3 reads CASSLLAGGREQYF. CDR3 DNA sequence: TGTGCCAGCAGTTTACTAGCGGGGGGGCGCGAGCAGTACTTC. The full variable domain, rest sourced from reference TRBV7-9 and TRBJ2-7, is DTGVSQNPRHKITKRGQNVTFRCDPISEHNRLYWYRQTLGQGPEFLTYFQNEAQLEKSRLLSDRFSAERPKGSFSTLEIQRTEQGDSAMYLCASSLLAGGREQYFGPGTRLTVT.

J is TRBJ2-7 and V is TRBV15, with D possibly being TRBD1 (5 bases). This CDR3 is built from 17 residues. Germline CDR1 reads LNHNV; CDR2 reads YYDKDF (reference sequence). Trimming removed 2 bases from V and 5 bases from J, with 22 bases in between. This CDR3 is CATSRPTAYRTLDEQYF. The CDR3 DNA sequence: TGTGCCACCAGCAGACCTACTGCTTACAGGACCCTAGACGAGCAGTACTTC. The full variable domain, completed using reference TRBV15 and TRBJ2-7, is DAMVIQNPRYQVTQFGKPVTLSCSQTLNHNVMYWYQQKSSQAPKLLFHYYDKDFNNEADTPDNFQSRRPNTSFCFLDIRSPGLGDTAMYLCATSRPTAYRTLDEQYFGPGTRLTVT.

The chain carries TRBV5-6 and TRBJ2-7, with a weak D call TRBD2 (5 bases). V shed 0 bases and J shed 4 bases, with 5 bases lying between them. Germline assignment: CDR1 SGHDT and CDR2 YYEEEE. The CDR3 has 12 residues. CDR3 protein: CASSLGGYEQYF. The DNA of the CDR3 is TGTGCCAGCAGCTTGGGAGGGTACGAGCAGTACTTC.

The V call is TRBV11-2, the J call TRBJ1-2; D may be TRBD1 (5 bases). The CDR3 runs 13 residues. The germline gives CDR1 SGHAT, CDR2 FQNNGV. Trimming shortened V by 3 bases and J by 4 bases, and 9 bases separated the two germline ends. The CDR3 spells CASSFQGAYGYTF. As DNA, the CDR3 is TGTGCCAGCAGCTTCCAAGGGGCCTATGGCTACACCTTC. The full variable domain, with the rest looked up from reference TRBV11-2 and TRBJ1-2, is EAGVAQSPRYKIIEKRQSVAFWCNPISGHATLYWYQQILGQGPKLLIQFQNNGVVDDSQLPKDRFSAERLKGVDSTLKIQPAKLEDSAVYLCASSFQGAYGYTFGSGTRLTVV.

The sample holds one count of this clone. This chain joins TRBV23-1 and TRBJ1-1; 7 bases align to TRBD1. TRBV23-1 falls under the ORF class, with uncertain function. Trimming cost V 3 bases and J 6 bases; bases outside gene matches: 10. The CDR3 is made up of 15 amino acids. As DNA, the CDR3 is TGCGCCAGCAGTCACTCCGAGACAGGGCCCCCTGAAGCTTTCTTT. Translation: CASSHSETGPPEAFF.

There are a few counts of this clone. The sample holds other DNA sequences that translate to the same CDR3. The V call is TRBV18, the J call TRBJ2-1; TRBD2 matches 12 bases. Germline CDR1 KGHSH, CDR2 LQKENI. The CDR3 covers 16 residues. V lost 3 bases, J lost 2 bases, and 2 bases stayed unmatched. CDR3 sequence: CASSPPSGGAYNEQFF. CDR3 nucleotide sequence: TGTGCCAGCTCACCTCCTAGCGGGGGGGCCTACAATGAGCAGTTCTTC.

This clone was detected only a few times. The CDR3 here is CAISQDGGEQYF. The CDR3 DNA is TGTGCCATCAGCCAGGACGGGGGCGAGCAGTACTTC. The rearrangement joins TRBV10-3 to TRBJ2-7; D is perhaps TRBD2 (6 bases). V lost 6 bases and J lost 6, with 12 bases in between. CDR1 and CDR2 (germline): ENHRY, SYGVKD. This CDR3 has 12 amino acids.

The CDR3: CASSINAVSYEQYF. CDR3 nucleotide sequence: TGTGCCAGTAGTATAAATGCGGTCAGCTACGAGCAGTACTTC. The chain carries TRBV19 and TRBJ2-7; no clear D. V lost 2 bases, J lost 3 bases, and 11 bases lay in between. This CDR3 has 14 residues. Germline loops: CDR1 LNHDA, CDR2 SQIVND (reference sequence). The whole variable domain, filled in from reference TRBV19 and TRBJ2-7, reads DGGITQSPKYLFRKEGQNVTLSCEQNLNHDAMYWYRQDPGQGLRLIYYSQIVNDFQKGDIAEGYSVSREKKESFPLTVTSAQKNPTAFYLCASSINAVSYEQYFGPGTRLTVT.

The chain carries TRBV7-9 and TRBJ1-2, with 9 bases matching TRBD1. The CDR3 spans 11 residues. V gave up 5 bases and J gave up 14 bases; unmatched junction bases: 6. Germline CDR1 reads SEHNR; CDR2 reads FQNEAQ (reference sequence). DNA of the CDR3: TGTGCCAGCAGCCTCGGACAGGGGAAAACCTTC. Translating it yields CASSLGQGKTF.

The chain couples TRBV28 to TRBJ2-4; D is perhaps TRBD2 (5 bases). Trimming took off 3 bases at V and 5 bases at J, with 11 bases between the two ends. CDR1 is MDHEN and CDR2 is SYDVKM in the germline V gene. The CDR3 runs to 14 residues. This CDR3 reads CASSLQLVENIQYF. The CDR3 nucleotides are TGTGCCAGCAGTTTGCAACTAGTCGAAAACATTCAGTACTTC. The full variable domain, in which reference TRBV28 and TRBJ2-4 provide the parts outside the CDR3, is DVKVTQSSRYLVKRTGEKVFLECVQDMDHENMFWYRQDPGLGLRLIYFSYDVKMKEKGDIPEGYSVSREKKERFSLILESASTNQTSMYLCASSLQLVENIQYFGAGTRLSVL.

The rearrangement links TRBV7-9 to TRBJ1-4, with 8 bases lining up with TRBD1. The CDR3 loop spans 14 amino acids. After removal of 6 bases from V and 3 bases from J, the junction contained 3 bases not matched to a gene. From germline, CDR1 is SEHNR and CDR2 FQNEAQ (reference sequence). The CDR3 DNA reads TGTGCCAGCAGGTTGACAGGGGCTAATGAAAAACTGTTTTTT. Translation gives CASRLTGANEKLFF.

The chain has TRBV10-2 and TRBJ1-5; D might be TRBD1 (5 bases). CDR3 length: 15 amino acids. The V gene's germline CDR1 is WSHSY and CDR2 SAAADI. The V and J ends lost 4 bases and 2 bases respectively, with 12 bases between them. The CDR3 DNA sequence: TGCGCCAGCAGTGTGTTGGGGGGGGGCAATCAGCCCCAGCATTTT. Translating gives CASSVLGGGNQPQHF.

The chain employs TRBV5-6 and TRBJ2-7, with 8 bases that match TRBD2. J gave up 2 bases and V 4 bases, and 5 bases lay outside the gene matches. The CDR3 totals 14 residues. Germline V lookup: CDR1 SGHDT, CDR2 YYEEEE. The CDR3 loop reads CASSPGLGAYEQYF. As DNA, the CDR3 is TGTGCCAGCAGCCCGGGACTAGGGGCCTACGAGCAGTACTTC.

This chain joins TRBV11-2 and TRBJ1-3; D is possibly TRBD1 (6 bases). The CDR3 is 17 amino acids. Trimming took off 5 bases at V and 0 bases at J, with 17 bases between the two ends. The germline gives CDR1 SGHAT, CDR2 FQNNGV. The CDR3 protein is CASSPPRTVTSGNTIYF. The CDR3 bases are TGTGCCAGCAGCCCTCCCCGGACAGTGACCTCTGGAAACACCATATATTTT. The variable domain in full, completed from reference TRBV11-2 and TRBJ1-3, reads EAGVAQSPRYKIIEKRQSVAFWCNPISGHATLYWYQQILGQGPKLLIQFQNNGVVDDSQLPKDRFSAERLKGVDSTLKIQPAKLEDSAVYLCASSPPRTVTSGNTIYFGEGSWLTVV.

The CDR3 coding sequence is TGTGCCAGTACCCTCCAAGGGGGAGAGGAGACCCAGTACTTC. It yields the protein CASTLQGGEETQYF. The chain carries TRBV2 and TRBJ2-5, with D perhaps TRBD1 (6 bases). Trimming removed 9 bases at V and 5 bases at J, with 19 bases between. Germline V gene sequence: CDR1 SNHLY, CDR2 FYNNEI. The CDR3 has 14 residues.

The rearrangement joins TRBV7-9 to TRBJ2-3, with 7 positions matching TRBD2. Germline assignment: CDR1 SEHNR and CDR2 FQNEAQ (reference sequence). This CDR3 has 15 amino acids. V dropped 0 bases and J dropped 2; count of bases not matched to a gene: 2. This CDR3 is CASSLAGGDTDTQYF. Written as DNA, the CDR3 is TGTGCCAGCAGCTTAGCGGGGGGGGACACAGATACGCAGTATTTT.

The chain carries TRBV28 and TRBJ1-3; 7 nucleotides match TRBD1. Looked up from germline, CDR1 is MDHEN and CDR2 is SYDVKM. The CDR3 sequence is 15 residues long. Trimming removed 3 bases from V and 1 base from J; junction bases left unmatched: 3. CDR3 DNA sequence: TGTGCCAGCAGTTTTTCAGGGGGATCTGGAAACACCATATATTTT. The encoded protein is CASSFSGGSGNTIYF.

This chain links TRBV5-4 with TRBJ1-4; no clear D. The CDR3 covers 15 residues. Germline CDR1 is SGHNT and CDR2 is YYREEE (reference sequence). V was pared by 1 base and J by 8 bases, with 15 bases between. CDR3 nucleotides: TGTGCCAGCAGCTTGATGACGGGTTATCGGGAAAAACTGTTTTTT. Encoded protein: CASSLMTGYREKLFF.

The gene calls are TRBV6-1 and TRBJ2-7; D remains unclear. Germline values: CDR1 MNHNS, CDR2 SASEGT. Trimming took off 3 bases at V and 2 bases at J, with 5 bases between the two ends. There are 12 residues in the CDR3. CDR3 in amino acids: CASSDSAYEQYF. The CDR3 DNA is TGTGCCAGCAGTGATTCGGCCTACGAGCAGTACTTC.

The chain carries TRBV15 and TRBJ2-1, with 12 bases matching TRBD2. The CDR3 runs 14 residues. Looked up from germline, CDR1 is LNHNV and CDR2 is YYDKDF (reference sequence). V dropped 9 bases and J dropped 10; count of bases not matched to a gene: 10. CDR3 DNA sequence: TGTGCCACTATGGCCCTAGCGGGGGGGCGAGAGCAGTTCTTC. Its translation: CATMALAGGREQFF.

The V and J genes are TRBV5-1 and TRBJ1-4; 7 nucleotides match TRBD1. In germline, CDR1 is SGHRS, CDR2 YFSETQ. The CDR3 runs 16 residues. J lost 8 bases, V lost 4 bases, and 14 bases had no gene match. The CDR3 here is CASSTQYRGGGEKLFF. The CDR3 bases are TGCGCCAGCAGCACCCAATACAGGGGAGGAGGGGAAAAACTGTTTTTT.

The chain couples TRBV7-2 to TRBJ2-1, with 7 bases matching TRBD2. Losses at the gene ends were 1 base for V and 5 bases for J; bases not matched to a gene: 8. The CDR3 contains 16 residues. The germline V gene has CDR1 SGHTA and CDR2 FQGNSA. CDR3 DNA: TGTGCCAGCAGCTTAGTTTGGTCTAGCGGAAACAATGAGCAGTTCTTC. Protein product: CASSLVWSSGNNEQFF. Together with reference TRBV7-2 and TRBJ2-1, the CDR3 gives the full variable domain: GAGVSQSPSNKVTEKGKDVELRCDPISGHTALYWYRQSLGQGLEFLIYFQGNSAPDKSGLPSDRFSAERTGGSVSTLTIQRTQQEDSAVYLCASSLVWSSGNNEQFFGPGTRLTVL.

The genes are TRBV5-4 and TRBJ1-5; tentative D call: TRBD1 (6 bases). Germline loops: CDR1 SGHNT, CDR2 YYREEE (reference sequence). The CDR3 extends over 15 amino acids. Trimming removed 4 bases from V and 2 bases from J, with 13 bases in between. CDR3 in DNA: TGTGCCAGCAGCGAACAGGGTAAGGGCAATCAGCCCCAGCATTTT. It codes for CASSEQGKGNQPQHF.

The rearrangement links TRBV27 to TRBJ1-2; unclear D gene. This CDR3 comprises 15 residues. Deletions cut 5 bases from V and 1 base from J, with 14 bases between. Germline V lookup: CDR1 MNHEY, CDR2 SMNVEV (reference sequence). The CDR3 nucleotides read TGTGCCAGCAGTCCCCGTTCTGCGCTTAACTATGGCTACACCTTC. Amino acid sequence: CASSPRSALNYGYTF.